The rows below give T cell receptor beta chains drawn from one sample of a study of regulatory T cells in long-lasting Graves disease. One entry per CDR3 protein results from TCRdb running MiXCR on the multiplex PCR reads. The repertoire holds 350,000 to 500,000 distinct CDR3 sequences, with 14% as singletons. The same data also went into a second study, on T cells in Graves' hyperthyroidism and ophthalmopathy.

The sample consisted of peripheral blood mononuclear cells (PBMCs), taken at new diagnosis, from a patient treated with antithyroid drugs. The receptor set was obtained from a woman in her forties or fifties with Graves disease. CDR3s include the opening cysteine and the closing phenylalanine or tryptophan. The D gene is left open where the match is weak. For some rows the clone size is stated as once, few or many, or as a class when expanded; others skip it.

V gene: TRBV28
J gene: TRBJ2-3
D gene: NA
clone size: many
CDR3 protein: CASSLAGKRTDTQYF
CDR3 DNA: TGTGCCAGCAGTTTAGCGGGAAAGCGCACAGATACGCAGTATTTT

V gene: TRBV5-1
J gene: TRBJ2-1
D gene: TRBD2
clone size: many
CDR3 protein: CASSLGLAGVVEQFF
CDR3 DNA: TGCGCCAGCAGCTTAGGGCTAGCGGGAGTGGTTGAGCAGTTCTTC

V gene: TRBV7-9
J gene: TRBJ2-7
D gene: NA
clone size: many
CDR3 protein: CASSAYYEQYF
CDR3 DNA: TGTGCCAGCAGTGCTTACTACGAGCAGTACTTC

V gene: TRBV28
J gene: TRBJ1-4
D gene: NA
clone size: many
CDR3 protein: CASSTGSSGEKLFF
CDR3 DNA: TGTGCCAGCAGTACAGGGTCCTCTGGCGAAAAACTGTTTTTT

V gene: TRBV27
J gene: TRBJ2-7
D gene: TRBD2
clone size: few
CDR3 protein: CASSLGGSYNEQYF
CDR3 DNA: TGTGCCAGCAGTTTGGGCGGGAGCTACAATGAGCAGTACTTC

V gene: TRBV18
J gene: TRBJ1-3
D gene: NA
clone size: NA
CDR3 protein: CASSPTQAGSGNTIYF
CDR3 DNA: TGTGCCAGCTCACCTACCCAGGCCGGGAGTGGAAACACCATATATTTT

V gene: TRBV11-1
J gene: TRBJ2-7
D gene: TRBD2
clone size: many
CDR3 protein: CASSLEAGAPYEQYF
CDR3 DNA: TGTGCCAGCAGCTTAGAAGCGGGAGCCCCCTACGAGCAGTACTTC

V gene: TRBV7-3
J gene: TRBJ2-1
D gene: TRBD1
clone size: many
CDR3 protein: CASSLGDRGSYNEQFF
CDR3 DNA: TGTGCCAGCAGCTTAGGGGACAGGGGTTCCTACAATGAGCAGTTCTTC

V gene: TRBV20-1
J gene: TRBJ2-2
D gene: TRBD2
clone size: many
CDR3 protein: CSAGLAGSTGELFF
CDR3 DNA: TGCAGTGCTGGATTAGCGGGATCCACCGGGGAGCTGTTTTTT

V gene: TRBV2
J gene: TRBJ2-7
D gene: TRBD2
clone size: few
CDR3 protein: CADRLAGGYEQYF
CDR3 DNA: TGTGCTGATCGGCTAGCGGGAGGATACGAGCAGTACTTC